This entry lists 21 T cell receptor beta chains sequenced from one sample in a study of Ad26.COV2.S vaccination and SARS-CoV-2 variants. The treatment denotes: some 20 received Ad26.COV2.S at low or high dose, single or two shots; about five received placebo; per-sample allocation not given. The samples date from day 63 after the first vaccine or placebo injection. Assay used: immunoSEQ multiplex PCR; TCRdb lists only in-frame clones, some missing. The repertoire includes about 680,000 clones, roughly 90% of them detected once, and about 1.5% sits in the top ten. The specimen comprised peripheral blood, sampled in a trial of Ad26.COV2.S vaccine versus placebo. These TCRs come from a person between 18 and 65 years old who received the Ad26.COV2.S COVID-19 vaccine or a placebo.

This chain links TRBV7-2 with TRBJ1-5; D is perhaps TRBD1 (5 bases). V was pared by 5 bases and J by 0 bases, with 11 bases between. Germline CDR1 SGHTA, CDR2 FQGNSA. The CDR3 loop spans 15 amino acids. Here the CDR3 reads CASSLDSYSNQPQHF. Written as DNA, the CDR3 is TGTGCCAGCAGCCTAGACAGCTATAGCAATCAGCCCCAGCATTTT.

The chain recombines TRBV5-1 with TRBJ1-1; no clear D. The CDR3 consists of 11 residues. V was pared by 5 bases and J by 5 bases, with 7 bases between. The germline V gene has CDR1 SGHRS and CDR2 YFSETQ. The CDR3 bases are TGCGCCAGCAGAGGAGAGACTGAAGCTTTCTTT. Its translation is CASRGETEAFF.

The rearrangement uses TRBV19 and TRBJ1-5; the D is unclear. CDR1 and CDR2 from the germline V gene are LNHDA and SQIVND (reference sequence). V gave up 1 base and J gave up 0 bases, with 4 bases separating them. This CDR3 has 14 residues. The CDR3 DNA sequence: TGTGCCAGTAGTATAGGCGATAGCAATCAGCCCCAGCATTTT. Protein sequence: CASSIGDSNQPQHF.

V usage is TRBV2 and J usage is TRBJ1-1; TRBD1 aligns across 9 bases. Per the germline V gene, CDR1 is SNHLY and CDR2 is FYNNEI. V shed 7 bases and J 5 bases; nucleotides not matched to a gene: 8. CDR3 length equals 14 residues. The CDR3 region is CASTNRQGGTEAFF. The CDR3 region has the DNA TGTGCCAGCACCAACAGACAGGGGGGAACTGAAGCTTTCTTT.

This chain joins TRBV28 and TRBJ2-5; TRBD2 aligns across 9 bases. With 6 bases clipped from V and 4 bases from J, the junction kept 9 bases outside the gene matches. The germline gives CDR1 MDHEN, CDR2 SYDVKM. CDR3 length: 15 amino acids. CDR3 region: CASSRPRGGAETQYF. In nucleotides, the CDR3 is TGTGCCAGCAGCCGACCGCGCGGGGGGGCAGAGACCCAGTACTTC.

This clone has just one count. The gene calls are TRBV6-5 and TRBJ1-2; no definite D call. The CDR3 runs to 14 residues. V shed 0 bases and J shed 5 bases, with 10 bases lying between them. Germline V lookup: CDR1 MNHEY, CDR2 SVGAGI. CDR3 sequence: CASSYSITGYGYTF. CDR3 in DNA: TGTGCCAGCAGTTACTCGATTACGGGATATGGCTACACCTTC.

The gene calls are TRBV6-5 and TRBJ2-3; 12 bases agree with TRBD2. This CDR3 spans 12 amino acids. V lost 4 bases and J lost 14; bases outside the gene matches: 4. Germline CDR1 and CDR2: MNHEY and SVGAGI. CDR3 region: CASSSLAGGSYF. DNA for the CDR3: TGTGCCAGCAGTTCCCTAGCGGGAGGGTCGTATTTT.

The rearrangement uses TRBV24-1 and TRBJ2-2, with a possible D match to TRBD1 (6 bases). The CDR3 contains 14 residues. Germline V CDR1 and CDR2: KGHDR, SFDVKD. The ends were cut back, 6 bases at V and 1 base at J, with 8 bases in the middle. CDR3 loop: CATSPGQNTGELFF. The DNA of the CDR3 is TGTGCCACCAGTCCGGGACAGAACACCGGGGAGCTGTTTTTT.

V and J are TRBV30 and TRBJ1-3, with D maybe TRBD1 (5 bases). With 3 bases removed from V and 6 bases from J, the gap between germline ends came to 12 bases. The germline gives CDR1 GTSNPN, CDR2 SVGIG (reference sequence). There are 13 residues in the CDR3. DNA for the CDR3: TGTGCCTGGAGCAAGATAGGGGAAAACACCATATATTTT. This sequence encodes CAWSKIGENTIYF. Combining the CDR3 with reference TRBV30 and TRBJ1-3 gives the whole variable domain SQTIHQWPATLVQPVGSPLSLECTVEGTSNPNLYWYRQAAGRGLQLLFYSVGIGQISSEVPQNLSASRPQDRQFILSSKKLLLSDSGFYLCAWSKIGENTIYFGEGSWLTVV.

The chain recombines TRBV7-8 with TRBJ1-1, with D hard to call. There are 11 residues in the CDR3. V dropped 5 bases and J dropped 2 bases, with 3 bases sitting between them. The germline CDR1 and CDR2 sequences are SGHVS and FQNEAQ. CDR3 in amino acids: CASSLNTEAFF. The CDR3 DNA follows: TGTGCCAGCAGCCTTAACACTGAAGCTTTCTTT. The full variable domain, its missing parts supplied by reference TRBV7-8 and TRBJ1-1, is GAGVSQSPRYKVAKRGQDVALRCDPISGHVSLFWYQQALGQGPEFLTYFQNEAQLDKSGLPSDRFFAERPEGSVSTLKIQRTQQEDSAVYLCASSLNTEAFFGQGTRLTVV.

This clone was seen a few times. An end of the junction does not agree with germline; a read error may underlie this. V usage is TRBV7-2 and J usage is TRBJ2-3, with 9 bases that match TRBD2. The CDR3 contains 14 residues. Looked up from germline, CDR1 is SGHTA and CDR2 is FQGNSA. This chain's CDR3 is CASSVAGVTDTQYF. The CDR3 bases are TGTGCCAGCAGCGTAGCGGGGGTCACAGATACGCAGTATTTT.

Worth noting for this clone: Other DNA sequences in the same sample also yield this CDR3. This chain links TRBV6-4 with TRBJ2-5; TRBD1 is a possible D gene (6 bases). The CDR3 runs 13 residues. The germline V gene encodes CDR1 MRHNA and CDR2 SNTAGT. V was pared by 5 bases and J by 4 bases, with 11 bases between. The CDR3 region has the DNA TGTGCCAGCAGTCCAGGGGAAGGAGAGACCCAGTACTTC. Protein sequence: CASSPGEGETQYF.

This clone was recorded a few times. V usage is TRBV6-1 and J usage is TRBJ1-4, with D possibly being TRBD1 (5 bases). The germline CDR1 and CDR2 sequences are MNHNS and SASEGT. The CDR3 is 18 amino acids. V lost 1 base and J lost 8, with 23 bases in between. The CDR3 sequence is CASSEEGQGLGRSEKLFF. The CDR3 nucleotides are TGTGCCAGCAGTGAAGAGGGCCAGGGACTTGGGCGCAGCGAAAAACTGTTTTTT.

J is TRBJ1-5 and V is TRBV6-5, with D maybe TRBD1 (6 bases). This CDR3 comprises 14 residues. CDR1 and CDR2 from the germline V gene are MNHEY and SVGAGI. Between the trimmed V and J ends, which lost 6 bases and 5 bases, there was a span of 14 bases. The CDR3 DNA reads as TGTGCCAGCAGAGTAAGGGGGGGATATCAGCCCCAGCATTTT. This gives the protein CASRVRGGYQPQHF.

The V gene is TRBV21-1, the J gene TRBJ1-4; the D call TRBD1 from the table was never checked on the DNA. TRBV21-1 is given as a pseudogene. The CDR3 loop spans 13 amino acids. This CDR3 reads CASARAGDEKLFF. The DNA of the CDR3 is TGTGCCAGCGCCAGGGCAGGGGATGAAAAACTGTTTTTT.

The chain joins TRBV9 to TRBJ2-3; 9 nucleotides match TRBD2. Germline trimming cut 1 base from V and 8 bases from J; bases unmatched to any gene: 11. CDR1 SGDLS and CDR2 YYNGEE come from the germline V gene. This CDR3 is 16 amino acids long. The CDR3 protein is CASSVTSGPLSGTQYF. The CDR3 DNA is TGTGCCAGCAGCGTAACTAGCGGGCCACTAAGTGGTACGCAGTATTTT.

V gene TRBV4-2 combines with J gene TRBJ2-5, with 7 bases that match TRBD2. V lost 5 bases to trimming and J lost 3 bases; unmatched junction nucleotides: 9. The CDR3 has 15 amino acids. CDR1 LGHNA and CDR2 YNFKEQ come from the germline V gene. The CDR3 DNA is TGTGCCAGCAGCTACCCAGGACTAGGAGAAGAGACCCAGTACTTC. Protein product: CASSYPGLGEETQYF.

The chain combines TRBV15 with TRBJ2-1, with D possibly matching TRBD2 (5 bases). The V end lost 1 base, the J end lost 10 bases, and 8 bases lay between the germline ends. The CDR3 is 12 residues long. Germline assignment: CDR1 LNHNV and CDR2 YYDKDF (reference sequence). The CDR3 sequence: CATSRGSGEQFF. The CDR3 DNA follows: TGTGCCACCAGCAGAGGCTCGGGGGAGCAGTTCTTC. The whole variable domain, filled in from reference TRBV15 and TRBJ2-1, reads DAMVIQNPRYQVTQFGKPVTLSCSQTLNHNVMYWYQQKSSQAPKLLFHYYDKDFNNEADTPDNFQSRRPNTSFCFLDIRSPGLGDTAMYLCATSRGSGEQFFGPGTRLTVL.

The chain combines TRBV29-1 with TRBJ2-7; TRBD1 aligns across 10 bases. The V segment lost 5 bases and the J segment 6 bases; nucleotides outside the gene matches: 4. Germline loops: CDR1 SQVTM, CDR2 ANQGSEA. This CDR3 has 12 amino acids. CDR3 sequence: CSVSGTGAEQYF. CDR3 DNA sequence: TGCAGCGTTTCCGGGACAGGGGCCGAGCAGTACTTC.

The V and J genes are TRBV7-2 and TRBJ1-3, with D possibly being TRBD1 (5 bases). Trimming removed 5 bases at V and 2 bases at J, with 10 bases between. The CDR3 is 14 amino acids. Germline V lookup: CDR1 SGHTA, CDR2 FQGNSA. This CDR3 is CASSGTVAGNTIYF. The CDR3 bases are TGTGCCAGCAGCGGGACTGTTGCTGGAAACACCATATATTTT.

V usage is TRBV6-2 or TRBV6-3 and J usage is TRBJ2-5; D might be TRBD1 (6 bases). Germline V gene lookup returns CDR1 MNHEY and CDR2 SVGEGT. The V gene lost 0 bases and the J gene lost 6 bases, with 23 bases spanning the gap. This CDR3 spans 18 amino acids. CDR3 sequence reads: CASSYSIDPHREEKTQYF. The DNA for the CDR3 is TGTGCCAGCAGTTACTCGATTGACCCCCACAGGGAAGAGAAGACCCAGTACTTC.